This TCR beta chain is from a study of a mutant IDH1 vaccine in newly diagnosed glioma. Germline V gene sequence: CDR1 KGHSH, CDR2 LQKENI. V shed 3 bases, J shed 6 bases, and the junction held 8 bases outside the gene matches. The CDR3 is made up of 17 amino acids. Note on this clone: Antigen unknown.

Described time point: week 47, end of study. What each vaccine dose contained was 300 ug of mutant IDH1 20-mer peptide, accompanied by topical imiquimod. Eight vaccine doses were administered to patients at weeks 1, 3, 5, 7, 11, 15, 19 and 23. Donors' newly diagnosed IDH1-mutant WHO grade 3 or 4 astrocytomas lacked nuclear ATRX. This table comes from immunoSEQ multiplex PCR, and its TCRdb copy is limited to in-frame clones, with some not included. The sample has 25,000 to 35,000 clones, roughly 80% seen once. This chain links TRBV18 with TRBJ2-1; 13 positions agree with TRBD2. The source was PBMCs, collected from a glioma patient whose treatment included an IDH1 peptide vaccine. The origin of this receptor is a man aged 25 to 40 with glioma. CDR3 nucleotide sequence: TGTGCCAGCTCACCCTCGGGACTAGCGGGGCTACTCAATGAGCAGTTCTTC. Its translation: CASSPSGLAGLLNEQFF.